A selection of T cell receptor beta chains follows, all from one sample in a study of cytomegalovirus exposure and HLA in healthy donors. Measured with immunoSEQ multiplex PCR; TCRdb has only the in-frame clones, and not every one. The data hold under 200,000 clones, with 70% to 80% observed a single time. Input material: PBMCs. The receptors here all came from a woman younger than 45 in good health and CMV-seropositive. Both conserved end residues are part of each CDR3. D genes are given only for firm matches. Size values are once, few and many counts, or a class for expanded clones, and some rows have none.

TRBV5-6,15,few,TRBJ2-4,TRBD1,CASSLETGGRYIQYF,TGTGCCAGCAGCTTAGAAACAGGGGGCCGGTACATTCAGTACTTC
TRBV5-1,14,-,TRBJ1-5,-,CASSLGGGDQPQHF,TGCGCCAGCAGCTTGGGGGGGGGAGATCAGCCCCAGCATTTT
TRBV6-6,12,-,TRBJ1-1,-,CASSPGPAEAFF,TGTGCCAGCAGTCCAGGGCCGGCCGAAGCTTTCTTT
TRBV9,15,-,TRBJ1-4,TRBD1,CASSESTGKNEKLFF,TGTGCCAGCAGCGAATCGACAGGGAAGAATGAAAAACTGTTTTTT
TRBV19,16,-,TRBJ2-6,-,CASSAQGGSGANVLTF,TGTGCCAGTAGTGCCCAGGGGGGCTCTGGGGCCAACGTCCTGACTTTC
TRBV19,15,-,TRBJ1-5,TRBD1,CASSRAGGVGQPQHF,TGTGCCAGTAGTAGGGCAGGGGGCGTAGGTCAGCCCCAGCATTTT
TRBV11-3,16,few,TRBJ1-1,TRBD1,CASSQRAGQGIAEAFF,TGTGCCAGCAGCCAAAGGGCGGGACAGGGGATCGCTGAAGCTTTCTTT
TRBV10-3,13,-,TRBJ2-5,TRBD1,CATDGQGRETQYF,TGTGCCACAGACGGACAGGGAAGGGAGACCCAGTACTTC
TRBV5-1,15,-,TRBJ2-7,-,CASSVGLAATYEQYF,TGCGCCAGCAGCGTCGGGTTAGCGGCGACCTACGAGCAGTACTTC
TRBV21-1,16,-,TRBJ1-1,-,CASSSGDRGRETEAFF,TGTGCCAGCAGCAGCGGGGACAGGGGGCGCGAGACTGAAGCTTTCTTT
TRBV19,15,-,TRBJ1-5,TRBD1,CASSIGRTGNQPQHF,TGTGCCAGTAGTATAGGTCGGACAGGGAATCAGCCCCAGCATTTT
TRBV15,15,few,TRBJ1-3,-,CATSRSLAEGNTIYF,TGTGCCACCAGCCGGAGCTTAGCGGAGGGAAACACCATATATTTT
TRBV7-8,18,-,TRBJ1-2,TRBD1,CASSPYTGGRLSNYGYTF,TGTGCCAGCAGCCCATATACAGGGGGCAGGCTCTCTAACTATGGCTACACCTTC
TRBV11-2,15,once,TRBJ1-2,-,CASSLNAVLNYGYTF,TGTGCCAGCAGCTTAAATGCAGTACTAAACTATGGCTACACCTTC
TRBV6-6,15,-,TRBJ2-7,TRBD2,CASSLLAGGSYEQYF,TGTGCCAGCAGTTTGCTGGCGGGGGGCAGCTACGAGCAGTACTTC
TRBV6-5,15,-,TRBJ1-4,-,CASSFRGAANEKLFF,TGTGCCAGCAGCTTTAGGGGTGCCGCTAATGAAAAACTGTTTTTT
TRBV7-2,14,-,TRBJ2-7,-,CASSLDSLTYEQYF,TGTGCCAGCAGCCTGGACTCGTTAACCTACGAGCAGTACTTC
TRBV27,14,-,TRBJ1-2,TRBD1,CASSPDRGYNGYTF,TGTGCCAGCAGTCCGGACAGGGGGTATAATGGCTACACCTTC
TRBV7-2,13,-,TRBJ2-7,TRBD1,CASSLDRGYEQYF,TGTGCCAGCAGCCTAGACAGGGGCTACGAGCAGTACTTC
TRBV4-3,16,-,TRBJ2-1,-,CASSRDSGLGANEQFF,TGCGCCAGCAGCCGCGACTCCGGGTTGGGAGCCAATGAGCAGTTCTTC
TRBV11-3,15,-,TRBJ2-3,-,CASSLGGESTDTQYF,TGTGCCAGCAGCTTAGGGGGGGAAAGCACAGATACGCAGTATTTT
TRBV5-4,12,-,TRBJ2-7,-,CASSYLGEANNF,TGTGCCAGCAGCTATCTGGGGGAGGCGAATAACTTC
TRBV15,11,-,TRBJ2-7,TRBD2,CATSRDREGDF,TGTGCCACCAGCAGAGATCGGGAGGGCGACTTC
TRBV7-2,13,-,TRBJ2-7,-,CASSLETFHEQYF,TGTGCCAGCAGCTTAGAGACTTTCCACGAGCAGTACTTC
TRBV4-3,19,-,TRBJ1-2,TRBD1,CASSQDLGTGGDRDYGYTF,TGCGCCAGCAGCCAAGATCTGGGGACAGGGGGCGACAGGGACTATGGCTACACCTTC
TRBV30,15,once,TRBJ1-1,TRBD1,CAWSKPGQVNTEAFF,TGTGCCTGGAGCAAACCGGGACAGGTGAACACTGAAGCTTTCTTT
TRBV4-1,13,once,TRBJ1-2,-,CASSAPGDYGYTF,TGCGCCAGCAGCGCCCCCGGGGACTATGGCTACACCTTC
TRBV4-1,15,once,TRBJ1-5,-,CASSQDRQINQPQHF,TGCGCCAGCAGCCAAGATAGACAGATCAATCAGCCCCAGCATTTT
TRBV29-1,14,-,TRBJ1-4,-,CSVVTGATNEKLFF,TGCAGCGTCGTTACAGGAGCAACTAATGAAAAACTGTTTTTT
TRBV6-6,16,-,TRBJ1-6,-,CASSYLSTGKNSPLHF,TGTGCCAGCAGTTACCTCTCTACAGGGAAGAATTCACCCCTCCACTTT
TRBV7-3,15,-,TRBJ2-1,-,CASSRIADSYNEQFF,TGTGCCAGCAGCCGTATAGCGGATTCCTACAATGAGCAGTTCTTC
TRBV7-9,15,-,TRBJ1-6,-,CASSLVSSNNSPLHF,TGTGCCAGCAGCCTGGTGAGCTCCAATAATTCACCCCTCCACTTT
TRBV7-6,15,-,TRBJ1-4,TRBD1,CASSRGGTGAEKLFF,TGTGCCAGCAGCCGCGGGGGGACAGGGGCTGAAAAACTGTTTTTT
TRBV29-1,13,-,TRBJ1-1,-,CSGCKDLNTEAFF,TGCAGCGGATGCAAAGACTTGAACACTGAAGCTTTCTTT
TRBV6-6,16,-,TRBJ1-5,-,CASTKGGRNRNQPQHF,TGTGCCAGCACCAAGGGAGGTAGGAATCGAAATCAGCCCCAGCATTTT
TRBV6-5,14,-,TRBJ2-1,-,CASSYTRGRDEQFF,TGTGCCAGCAGTTACACCCGGGGTAGAGATGAGCAGTTCTTC
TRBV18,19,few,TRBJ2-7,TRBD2,CASSPRGVGLAGAPYEQYF,TGTGCCAGCTCCCCGAGGGGAGTTGGACTAGCGGGGGCTCCCTACGAGCAGTACTTC
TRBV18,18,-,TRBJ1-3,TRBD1,CASSPQRTGAGSGNTIYF,TGTGCCAGCTCACCCCAGAGGACAGGGGCAGGCTCTGGAAACACCATATATTTT
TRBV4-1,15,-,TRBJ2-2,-,CASSVLGPNTGELFF,TGCGCCAGCAGCGTGTTGGGGCCGAACACCGGGGAGCTGTTTTTT
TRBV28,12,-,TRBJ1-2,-,CASSFEGYGYTF,TGTGCCAGCAGTTTCGAGGGTTATGGCTACACCTTC
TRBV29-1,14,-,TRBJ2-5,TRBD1,CSARRGQGVETQYF,TGCAGCGCCCGCAGAGGACAGGGGGTAGAGACCCAGTACTTC
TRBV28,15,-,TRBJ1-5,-,CASSHAGLPNQPQHF,TGTGCCAGCAGTCACGCCGGGTTGCCCAATCAGCCCCAGCATTTT
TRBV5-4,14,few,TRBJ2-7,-,CASSPERGSYEQYF,TGTGCCAGCAGCCCGGAACGAGGATCCTACGAGCAGTACTTC
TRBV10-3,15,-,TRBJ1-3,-,CAISELGGGGNTIYF,TGTGCCATCAGTGAGCTAGGTGGGGGCGGAAACACCATATATTTT
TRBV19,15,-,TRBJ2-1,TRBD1,CASSIGTGPYNEQFF,TGTGCCAGTAGTATAGGGACAGGACCCTACAATGAGCAGTTCTTC
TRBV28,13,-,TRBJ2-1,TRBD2,CASSLTSGREQFF,TGTGCCAGCAGTCTCACTAGCGGTCGTGAGCAGTTCTTC
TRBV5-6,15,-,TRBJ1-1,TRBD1,CASSYSGDRFTEAFF,TGTGCCAGCAGCTACTCGGGGGACAGATTCACTGAAGCTTTCTTT
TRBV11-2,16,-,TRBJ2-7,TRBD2,CASERGLASFSYEQYF,TGTGCCAGCGAACGGGGACTAGCGTCTTTTTCCTACGAGCAGTACTTC
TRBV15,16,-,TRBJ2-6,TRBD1,CATSSDRSSGANVLTF,TGTGCCACCAGCTCGGACAGGTCCTCTGGGGCCAACGTCCTGACTTTC
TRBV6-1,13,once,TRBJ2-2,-,CASRQQGTGELFF,TGTGCCAGCAGGCAACAGGGTACCGGGGAGCTGTTTTTT
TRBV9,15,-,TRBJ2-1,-,CASSAGHISYNEQFF,TGTGCCAGCAGCGCCGGACACATTTCCTACAATGAGCAGTTCTTC
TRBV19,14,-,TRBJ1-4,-,CASTHRATNEKLFF,TGTGCCAGTACGCACAGAGCAACTAATGAAAAACTGTTTTTT